The present TCR beta chain was sequenced within a study of cytomegalovirus exposure and HLA in healthy donors. As for the study in general: A previous analysis identified around 120 million unique TCR beta sequences derived from some 200 million T cells.

The germline V gene has CDR1 SGHDT and CDR2 YYEEEE. This CDR3 is 13 amino acids long. V was trimmed by 5 bases and J by 1 base, leaving 9 bases between them. A note on this clone: Its cognate antigen is unknown.

With 60 Vbeta and 13 Jbeta primers, the PCR was carried out. Libraries were prepared by immunoSEQ multiplex PCR; TCRdb keeps only in-frame clonotypes and omits some of them. The repertoire holds more than 90,000 clones, around 79% seen once, with around 1.9% in the top ten. Study-wide findings and caveats: The study carried out a later analysis of TCR beta sequences. It associated some 18,000 of them with specific HLA alleles at a false discovery rate of 0.05.

The chain carries TRBV5-6 and TRBJ1-1; D possibly corresponds to TRBD1 (6 bases). Input material: PBMCs. This receptor was identified in a woman aged 40 to 50 in good health and CMV-seronegative. CDR3 DNA: TGTGCCAGCAGGAAGGACAGGAACACTGAAGCTTTCTTT. Translated: CASRKDRNTEAFF.